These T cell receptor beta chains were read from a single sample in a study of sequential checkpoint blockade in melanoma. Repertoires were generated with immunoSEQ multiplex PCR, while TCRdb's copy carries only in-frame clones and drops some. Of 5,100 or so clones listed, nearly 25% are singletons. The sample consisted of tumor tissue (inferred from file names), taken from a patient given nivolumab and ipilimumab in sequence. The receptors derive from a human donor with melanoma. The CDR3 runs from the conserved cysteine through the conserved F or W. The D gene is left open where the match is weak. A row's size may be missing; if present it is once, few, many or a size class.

cdr3_aa: CASRKTSAPTDTQYF
cdr3_nt: TGTGCCAGCAGAAAGACTTCCGCGCCCACAGATACGCAGTATTTT
v_call: TRBV6-8
j_call: TRBJ2-3
clone_size: few
d_call: NA

cdr3_aa: CASSPPGQGIDHEQFF
cdr3_nt: TGTGCCAGCAGCCCGCCGGGACAGGGTATCGACCATGAGCAGTTCTTC
v_call: TRBV11-3
j_call: TRBJ2-1
clone_size: many
d_call: TRBD1

cdr3_aa: CASGLTTSGEGEQFF
cdr3_nt: TGTGCTAGTGGTTTAACAACTAGCGGAGAAGGTGAGCAGTTCTTC
v_call: TRBV12-5
j_call: TRBJ2-1
clone_size: NA
d_call: TRBD2

cdr3_aa: CASSYEIQGSPLHF
cdr3_nt: TGTGCCAGCAGTTACGAAATACAGGGTTCACCCCTCCACTTT
v_call: TRBV6-8
j_call: TRBJ1-6
clone_size: few
d_call: NA

cdr3_aa: CAISWERNTEAFF
cdr3_nt: TGTGCCATCAGTTGGGAGAGGAACACTGAAGCTTTCTTT
v_call: TRBV6-8
j_call: TRBJ1-1
clone_size: few
d_call: NA

cdr3_aa: CASNWGDGGLTGELFF
cdr3_nt: TGTGCCAGTAACTGGGGGGACGGGGGACTCACCGGGGAGCTGTTTTTT
v_call: TRBV19
j_call: TRBJ2-2
clone_size: once
d_call: NA

cdr3_aa: CASSPAGYNEQFF
cdr3_nt: TGTGCCAGTAGTCCCGCGGGGTACAATGAGCAGTTCTTC
v_call: TRBV19
j_call: TRBJ2-1
clone_size: NA
d_call: NA

cdr3_aa: CASSVVGSGGEQYF
cdr3_nt: TGTGCCAGCAGCGTAGTCGGAAGTGGGGGCGAGCAGTACTTC
v_call: TRBV9
j_call: TRBJ2-7
clone_size: few
d_call: NA

cdr3_aa: CASSVELAENTGELFF
cdr3_nt: TGTGCCAGCAGCGTAGAGCTAGCGGAGAACACCGGGGAGCTGTTTTTT
v_call: TRBV9
j_call: TRBJ2-2
clone_size: NA
d_call: TRBD2

cdr3_aa: CASSYSGGSTEAFF
cdr3_nt: TGTGCCAGCAGTTACTCTGGGGGGAGTACTGAAGCTTTCTTT
v_call: TRBV6-8
j_call: TRBJ1-1
clone_size: NA
d_call: NA

cdr3_aa: CASSSRQGRREEKLFF
cdr3_nt: TGTGCCAGCAGTTCCCGACAGGGGAGGAGGGAAGAAAAACTGTTTTTT
v_call: TRBV28
j_call: TRBJ1-4
clone_size: few
d_call: TRBD1

cdr3_aa: CSATGFSSTDTQYF
cdr3_nt: TGCAGCGCAACAGGGTTTTCTAGCACAGATACGCAGTATTTT
v_call: TRBV29-1
j_call: TRBJ2-3
clone_size: NA
d_call: NA

cdr3_aa: CASSLGDLVGYNEQFF
cdr3_nt: TGCGCCAGCAGCTTGGGGGACCTTGTGGGGTACAATGAGCAGTTCTTC
v_call: TRBV5-1
j_call: TRBJ2-1
clone_size: NA
d_call: NA

cdr3_aa: CASSFNRGKETQYF
cdr3_nt: TGTGCCAGCAGTTTCAACAGGGGGAAAGAGACCCAGTACTTC
v_call: TRBV11-3
j_call: TRBJ2-5
clone_size: few
d_call: TRBD1

cdr3_aa: CASSLASGLNFF
cdr3_nt: TGTGCCAGCAGTCTAGCGTCCGGGCTGAACTTCTTC
v_call: TRBV6-8
j_call: TRBJ2-1
clone_size: NA
d_call: NA

cdr3_aa: CASSFPGQRAGELFF
cdr3_nt: TGTGCCAGCAGCTTCCCGGGACAGCGGGCCGGGGAGCTGTTTTTT
v_call: TRBV11-3
j_call: TRBJ2-2
clone_size: medium-sized
d_call: NA

cdr3_aa: CASSVDSGASGGYTF
cdr3_nt: TGTGCCAGCAGCGTAGACTCAGGGGCTTCGGGTGGCTACACCTTC
v_call: TRBV9
j_call: TRBJ1-2
clone_size: medium-sized
d_call: NA

cdr3_aa: CASSPRDRGYEKLFF
cdr3_nt: TGTGCCAGCAGCCCCCGGGACAGGGGGTATGAAAAACTGTTTTTT
v_call: TRBV11-3
j_call: TRBJ1-4
clone_size: many
d_call: TRBD1

cdr3_aa: CASEDQETQYF
cdr3_nt: TGTGCCTCAGAGGACCAAGAGACCCAGTACTTC
v_call: TRBV30
j_call: TRBJ2-5
clone_size: NA
d_call: NA

cdr3_aa: CATSSLRDVGGYTF
cdr3_nt: TGTGCCACCAGCAGCCTCAGGGACGTAGGGGGCTACACCTTC
v_call: TRBV15
j_call: TRBJ1-2
clone_size: NA
d_call: NA

cdr3_aa: CASSQEPGSLKSEQFF
cdr3_nt: TGCGCCAGCAGCCAAGAGCCAGGCAGTCTCAAGTCTGAGCAGTTCTTC
v_call: TRBV4-1
j_call: TRBJ2-1
clone_size: many
d_call: NA

cdr3_aa: CASWGGLLGETQYF
cdr3_nt: TGCGCCAGCTGGGGGGGGCTACTAGGAGAGACCCAGTACTTC
v_call: TRBV5-1
j_call: TRBJ2-5
clone_size: NA
d_call: NA

cdr3_aa: CATSLGGLGTEAFF
cdr3_nt: TGTGCCACCAGCTTAGGGGGCTTGGGCACTGAAGCTTTCTTT
v_call: TRBV15
j_call: TRBJ1-1
clone_size: large
d_call: TRBD1

cdr3_aa: CASGDAPGELFF
cdr3_nt: TGCGCCAGCGGGGACGCGCCTGGGGAGCTGTTTTTT
v_call: TRBV10-2
j_call: TRBJ2-2
clone_size: once
d_call: NA

cdr3_aa: CASSSQGYAGEKLFF
cdr3_nt: TGCGCCAGCAGTTCGCAGGGTTACGCTGGTGAAAAACTGTTTTTT
v_call: TRBV5-1
j_call: TRBJ1-4
clone_size: NA
d_call: NA

cdr3_aa: CASSYEGYQPQHF
cdr3_nt: TGTGCCAGCAGTTACGAAGGGTATCAGCCCCAGCATTTT
v_call: TRBV6-8
j_call: TRBJ1-5
clone_size: many
d_call: NA

cdr3_aa: CAWSGGSQETQYF
cdr3_nt: TGTGCCTGGAGCGGGGGTTCCCAAGAGACCCAGTACTTC
v_call: TRBV30
j_call: TRBJ2-5
clone_size: NA
d_call: NA

cdr3_aa: CAISVGDTQYF
cdr3_nt: TGTGCCATCAGTGTTGGAGATACGCAGTATTTT
v_call: TRBV6-7
j_call: TRBJ2-3
clone_size: NA
d_call: NA

cdr3_aa: CASSYKGSNYGYTF
cdr3_nt: TGTGCCAGCAGTTATAAGGGTTCTAACTATGGCTACACCTTC
v_call: TRBV6-8
j_call: TRBJ1-2
clone_size: few
d_call: NA